This T cell receptor (beta chain) was sequenced for a study of identical twins. Study results and limitations: Reduced insertions were recorded for abundant cord blood beta clonotypes, with no such pattern in memory repertoires.

CDR1 DFQATT and CDR2 SNEGSKA come from the germline V gene (reference sequence). This CDR3 spans 12 amino acids. Trimming stripped 1 base from V and 5 bases from J, with 8 bases between. About this clonotype: Its antigen remains unknown.

TCRdb called the 5' RACE reads again in MiXCR, with one record for every CDR3 protein. The sample yields 400,000 to 550,000 distinct CDR3 sequences, approximately 24% seen once. The same sample was also used in a study of T cells expressing NK-cell markers.

The chain combines TRBV20-1 with TRBJ2-5; D tentatively reads TRBD1 or TRBD2 (6 bases each). The sample taken for sequencing was CD4+ T cells sorted from blood. The clonotype comes from a woman aged 18 to 35 in good health. The chain's CDR3 is CSARGRGETQYF. The CDR3 nucleotides are TGCAGTGCTAGAGGGAGGGGGGAGACCCAGTACTTC.